By share, the clone carrying this TCR beta chain counts as large. Antigen specificity is unknown. In the same sample, other DNA sequences code for this CDR3. Trimming took off 5 bases at V and 2 bases at J, with 15 bases between the two ends. This CDR3 has 15 amino acids. The germline V gene has CDR1 LGHNT and CDR2 FRNRAP. RNA was extracted and reverse transcribed into cDNA as the sequencing template. The method was immunoSEQ multiplex PCR; TCRdb's version includes in-frame clones alone and lacks a portion of them. The sample contains 90,000 to 120,000 clones, roughly 84% of which appear only once. Treatment described: oral pan-JAK inhibitor, 5-10 mg twice daily. The sample is drawn from a study of CD8+ T cells in alopecia areata. The wider study: Tofacitinib administration persisted for 6 to 18 months, succeeded by 6 months off drug.

Overall study results and limits: Patients shared TCRs less clearly than mice did, possibly owing to HLA. Administration of tofacitinib significantly diminished scalp clonality and expanded CD8+ clones within the top 100.

The rearrangement joins TRBV12-5 to TRBJ1-1; D possibly corresponds to TRBD1 (6 bases). The source was CD8+ T cells sorted from blood, collected at week 24, from a patient treated with tofacitinib. The sequence came from a human donor with alopecia areata. As DNA, the CDR3 is TGTGCTAGTGGTCTGCACAGGGACCTAAACACTGAAGCTTTCTTT. The encoded protein is CASGLHRDLNTEAFF.